One sample yielded the 21 T cell receptor beta chains listed below, sequenced in a study of T cell responses to AZD1222 COVID-19 vaccine. The protocol was immunoSEQ multiplex PCR, while the TCRdb copy is restricted to in-frame clones and leaves out a portion. The sample lists about 130,000 clones, around 93% occurring once. This specimen was peripheral blood, taken 28 days after the second AZD1222 dose. These receptors originate from an adult who received the AZD1222 COVID-19 vaccine.

The chain couples TRBV16 to TRBJ1-1; TRBD1 is a possible D gene (5 bases). V was pared by 1 base and J by 4 bases, with 10 bases between. This CDR3 is built from 14 residues. CDR1 is KGHSY and CDR2 is FQNENV in the germline V gene. The CDR3 DNA sequence: TGTGCCAGCAGCCAATTAGGGGAGGGCACTGAAGCTTTCTTT. It encodes CASSQLGEGTEAFF.

J is TRBJ2-7 and V is TRBV5-1; possible D gene TRBD2, 6 bases. Germline CDR1 and CDR2: SGHRS and YFSETQ. V was clipped by 4 bases and J by 0 bases, with 14 bases between them. The CDR3 is 15 amino acids. Written as DNA, the CDR3 is TGCGCCAGCAGCCGGGATGGGGGGAGCTCCTACGAGCAGTACTTC. Residues: CASSRDGGSSYEQYF.

This chain uses TRBV7-9 with TRBJ1-6, with a possible D match to TRBD1 (5 bases). V lost 4 bases and J 10 bases, leaving 14 bases between the germline ends. The germline CDR1 and CDR2 sequences are SEHNR and FQNEAQ (reference sequence). This CDR3 is 14 amino acids long. The CDR3 DNA reads as TGTGCCAGCAGCTCTTCGTTTGAGGGGTCACCCCTCCACTTT. Residues: CASSSSFEGSPLHF. The variable domain in full, with the rest retrieved from reference TRBV7-9 and TRBJ1-6, is DTGVSQNPRHKITKRGQNVTFRCDPISEHNRLYWYRQTLGQGPEFLTYFQNEAQLEKSRLLSDRFSAERPKGSFSTLEIQRTEQGDSAMYLCASSSSFEGSPLHFGNGTRLTVT.

J is TRBJ1-5 and V is TRBV7-2, with TRBD1 identical over 9 bases. This CDR3 has 14 residues. CDR1 SGHTA and CDR2 FQGNSA come from the germline V gene. The junction had 2 bases not matched to a gene; V was cut back by 1 base and J by 7 bases. DNA of the CDR3: TGTGCCAGCAGCTTAGACAGGGGGCGACAGCCCCAGCATTTT. Its protein is CASSLDRGRQPQHF.

CDR3 sequence (DNA): TGTGCCAGCAGTTTAACGGCCTACGAGCAGTACTTC. As protein: CASSLTAYEQYF. The rearrangement links TRBV28 to TRBJ2-7; the D is unclear. V was shortened by 2 bases and J by 2 bases, with 4 bases between the two germline ends. The CDR3 loop spans 12 amino acids. Germline V gene lookup returns CDR1 MDHEN and CDR2 SYDVKM.

The V and J genes are TRBV27 and TRBJ2-6, with a tentative D call TRBD1 (5 bases). Germline CDR1 is MNHEY and CDR2 is SMNVEV (reference sequence). Trimming left V 1 base short and J 0 bases short, with 16 bases between. The CDR3 contains 19 residues. The CDR3 sequence is CASSLWGSAIPSGANVLTF. The CDR3 DNA follows: TGTGCCAGCAGTTTATGGGGCAGTGCGATCCCCTCTGGGGCCAACGTCCTGACTTTC.

The chain combines TRBV25-1 with TRBJ2-7, with 9 nucleotides matching TRBD1. The CDR3 is made up of 15 amino acids. The V gene end was trimmed by 3 bases and the J gene end by 0 bases; junction bases not matched to a gene: 3. Germline V gene data show CDR1 as MGHDK and CDR2 as SYGVNS. DNA for the CDR3: TGTGCCAGCAGTGACCCGGGACAGGGCTCCTACGAGCAGTACTTC. Protein sequence: CASSDPGQGSYEQYF.

The chain couples TRBV10-3 to TRBJ1-1, with D perhaps matching TRBD1 (5 bases). The CDR3 is 13 amino acids. The V gene's germline CDR1 is ENHRY and CDR2 SYGVKD. V dropped 10 bases and J dropped 1 base, with 13 bases sitting between them. In nucleotides, the CDR3 is TGTGCCAGCCGGGACGAACAGAACACTGAAGCTTTCTTT. Residues: CASRDEQNTEAFF.

V and J are TRBV27 and TRBJ2-7, with D perhaps TRBD1 or TRBD2 (5 bases each). Germline CDR1 is MNHEY and CDR2 is SMNVEV (reference sequence). Between the trimmed V and J ends, which lost 2 bases and 3 bases, there was a span of 14 bases. This CDR3 has 15 amino acids. The CDR3 loop is CASSLRGTGGYEQYF. The CDR3 DNA reads TGTGCCAGCAGTTTACGAGGTACTGGGGGCTACGAGCAGTACTTC.

The count of this clone is one. The V and J genes are TRBV27 and TRBJ2-7, with D perhaps TRBD2 (6 bases). Germline lookup yields CDR1 MNHEY and CDR2 SMNVEV (reference sequence). CDR3 size: 14 residues. V lost 5 bases and J 2 bases, leaving 13 bases between the germline ends. The CDR3 spells CASSLGTGAYEQYF. The CDR3 DNA follows: TGTGCCAGCAGTCTCGGGACTGGGGCCTACGAGCAGTACTTC.

This sequence joins TRBV5-1 and TRBJ2-3, with 13 bases matching TRBD2. Germline-derived CDR1 and CDR2 are SGHRS and YFSETQ. Germline trimming cut 4 bases from V and 6 bases from J; bases unmatched to any gene: 5. There are 15 residues in the CDR3. CDR3 nucleotide sequence: TGCGCCAGCAGCGGGACTAGCGGGATTGGTGATACGCAGTATTTT. Its translation is CASSGTSGIGDTQYF. The whole variable domain, filled in from reference TRBV5-1 and TRBJ2-3, reads KAGVTQTPRYLIKTRGQQVTLSCSPISGHRSVSWYQQTPGQGLQFLFEYFSETQRNKGNFPGRFSGRQFSNSRSEMNVSTLELGDSALYLCASSGTSGIGDTQYFGPGTRLTVL.

About this clone: The same CDR3 also results from other DNA sequences found in this sample. The chain employs TRBV27 and TRBJ2-7; D may be TRBD2 (6 bases). Trimming stripped 6 bases from V and 3 bases from J, with 18 bases between. In germline, CDR1 is MNHEY, CDR2 SMNVEV (reference sequence). This CDR3 contains 15 residues. The CDR3 DNA is TGTGCCAGCAGCCCCGGGACTTCCCCCCGCTACGAGCAGTACTTC. It specifies CASSPGTSPRYEQYF.

V usage is TRBV6-6 and J usage is TRBJ1-2, with 10 bases matching TRBD1. There are 16 residues in the CDR3. V shed 6 bases and J 0 bases; nucleotides not matched to a gene: 7. The germline CDR1 and CDR2 sequences are MNHNY and SVGAGI (reference sequence). DNA of the CDR3: TGTGCCAGCAGACCCGGACAGGGGGTCACTAACTATGGCTACACCTTC. The encoded protein is CASRPGQGVTNYGYTF.

The J gene is TRBJ2-1, the V gene TRBV25-1; D is uncertain. This CDR3 region has 17 residues. V dropped 4 bases and J dropped 3 bases, with 19 bases sitting between them. The germline CDR1 and CDR2 sequences are MGHDK and SYGVNS. This CDR3 reads CASSADGRPTHYNEQFF. The CDR3 DNA reads as TGTGCCAGCAGTGCCGATGGGCGGCCCACACACTACAATGAGCAGTTCTTC.

The chain combines TRBV7-9 with TRBJ2-7; D call uncertain. This CDR3 contains 12 residues. Between the trimmed V and J ends, which lost 4 bases and 3 bases, there was a span of 7 bases. Germline CDR1 and CDR2: SEHNR and FQNEAQ (reference sequence). In DNA form, the CDR3 reads TGTGCCAGCAGCTCCTCTCTCTACGAGCAGTACTTC. Its protein is CASSSSLYEQYF.

This chain links TRBV28 with TRBJ1-4, with a possible D match to TRBD1 (5 bases). The length of the CDR3 is 15 residues. Trimming pared 8 bases from V and 0 bases from J, leaving 13 bases between. Germline lookup yields CDR1 MDHEN and CDR2 SYDVKM. CDR3 coding DNA: TGTGCCAGCTTGGAGGGGACTACAACTAATGAAAAACTGTTTTTT. Encoded protein: CASLEGTTTNEKLFF.

The chain is built from TRBV6-5 and TRBJ2-3; 8 bases match TRBD1. The germline CDR1 and CDR2 sequences are MNHEY and SVGAGI. V trimming: 4 bases; J trimming: 5 bases; junction bases outside the gene matches: 5. The CDR3 spans 14 residues. CDR3 sequence reads: CASSSGQGGDTQYF. The CDR3 nucleotides read TGTGCCAGCAGTTCCGGACAGGGTGGAGATACGCAGTATTTT.

The gene calls are TRBV27 and TRBJ2-2; no firm D call. This CDR3 contains 14 residues. V shed 5 bases and J shed 0 bases, with 7 bases lying between them. Germline CDR1 and CDR2: MNHEY and SMNVEV (reference sequence). CDR3 protein: CASSGRTNTGELFF. The CDR3, as DNA: TGTGCCAGCAGTGGACGTACGAACACCGGGGAGCTGTTTTTT.

This sequence joins TRBV18 and TRBJ1-5; 10 bases are shared with TRBD1. V was clipped by 6 bases and J by 7 bases; unmatched bases: 12. CDR1 and CDR2 from the germline V gene are KGHSH and LQKENI. CDR3 length equals 16 residues. The CDR3, as DNA: TGTGCCAGCTCTCCCAGACAGGGGGCAGGGGACCAGCCCCAGCATTTT. Translating it yields CASSPRQGAGDQPQHF.

The table lists this clone with a few counts. The J gene is TRBJ1-2, the V gene TRBV19; TRBD1 is a possible D gene (5 bases). Trimming took off 4 bases at V and 4 bases at J, with 13 bases between the two ends. Per the germline V gene, CDR1 is LNHDA and CDR2 is SQIVND (reference sequence). The CDR3 is 14 amino acids. CDR3: CASSRQIPTYGYTF. The CDR3 region has the DNA TGTGCCAGTAGTAGACAGATCCCGACCTATGGCTACACCTTC.

The chain recombines TRBV5-6 with TRBJ1-3; D gene uncertain. Germline assignment: CDR1 SGHDT and CDR2 YYEEEE. The CDR3 spans 13 residues. Trimming left V 4 bases short and J 4 bases short, with 9 bases between. CDR3 DNA: TGTGCCAGCAGCCCACCCTACGGAAACACCATATATTTT. The encoded protein is CASSPPYGNTIYF.